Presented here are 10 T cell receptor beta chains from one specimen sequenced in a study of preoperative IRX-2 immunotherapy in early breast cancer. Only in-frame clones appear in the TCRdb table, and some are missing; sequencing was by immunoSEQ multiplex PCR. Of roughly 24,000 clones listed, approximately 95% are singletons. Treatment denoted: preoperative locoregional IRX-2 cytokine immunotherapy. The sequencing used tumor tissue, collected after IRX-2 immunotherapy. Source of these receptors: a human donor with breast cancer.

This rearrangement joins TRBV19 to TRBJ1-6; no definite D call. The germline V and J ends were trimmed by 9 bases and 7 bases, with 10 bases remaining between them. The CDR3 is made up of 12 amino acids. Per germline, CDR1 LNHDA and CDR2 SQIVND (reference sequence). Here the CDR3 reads CASGHSNSPLHF. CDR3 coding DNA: TGTGCCAGCGGCCATTCAAATTCACCCCTCCACTTT.

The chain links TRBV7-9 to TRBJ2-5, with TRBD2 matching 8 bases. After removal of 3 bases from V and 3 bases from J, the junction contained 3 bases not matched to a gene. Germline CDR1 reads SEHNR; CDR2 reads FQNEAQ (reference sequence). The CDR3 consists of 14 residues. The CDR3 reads CASSFWGLEETQYF. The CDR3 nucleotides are TGTGCCAGCAGCTTTTGGGGACTAGAAGAGACCCAGTACTTC.

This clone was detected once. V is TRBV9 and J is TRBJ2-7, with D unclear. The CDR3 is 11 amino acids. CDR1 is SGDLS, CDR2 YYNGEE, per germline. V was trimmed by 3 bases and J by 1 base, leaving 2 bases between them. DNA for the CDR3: TGTGCCAGCAGCGCTTCCTACGAGCAGTACTTC. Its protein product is CASSASYEQYF.

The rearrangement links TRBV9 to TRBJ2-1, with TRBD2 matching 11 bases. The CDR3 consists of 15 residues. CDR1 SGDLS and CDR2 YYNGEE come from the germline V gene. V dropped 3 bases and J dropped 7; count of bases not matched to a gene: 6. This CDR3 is CASSATSGSFNEQFF. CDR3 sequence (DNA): TGTGCCAGCAGCGCTACTAGCGGGAGTTTTAATGAGCAGTTCTTC.

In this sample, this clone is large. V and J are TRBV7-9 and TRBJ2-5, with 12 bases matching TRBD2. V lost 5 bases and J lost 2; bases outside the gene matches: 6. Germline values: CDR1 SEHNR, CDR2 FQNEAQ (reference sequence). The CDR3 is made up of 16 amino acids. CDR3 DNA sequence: TGTGCCAGCAGCCCGATTGGACTAGCGGGGCAAGAGACCCAGTACTTC. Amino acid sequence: CASSPIGLAGQETQYF.

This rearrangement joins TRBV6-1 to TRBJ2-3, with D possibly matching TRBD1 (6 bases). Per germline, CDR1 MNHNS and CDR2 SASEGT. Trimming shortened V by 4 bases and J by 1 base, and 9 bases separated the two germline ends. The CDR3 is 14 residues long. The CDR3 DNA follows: TGTGCCAGCAGTGTGGACAGACGCACAGATACGCAGTATTTT. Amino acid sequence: CASSVDRRTDTQYF.

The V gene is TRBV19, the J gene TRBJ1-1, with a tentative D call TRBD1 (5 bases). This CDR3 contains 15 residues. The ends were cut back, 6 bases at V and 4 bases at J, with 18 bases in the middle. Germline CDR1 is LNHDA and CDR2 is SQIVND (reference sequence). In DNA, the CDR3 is TGTGCCAGTAGCGCTCTGTGGGGGGACGGCACTGAAGCTTTCTTT. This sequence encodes CASSALWGDGTEAFF. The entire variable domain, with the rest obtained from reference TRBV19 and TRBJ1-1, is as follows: DGGITQSPKYLFRKEGQNVTLSCEQNLNHDAMYWYRQDPGQGLRLIYYSQIVNDFQKGDIAEGYSVSREKKESFPLTVTSAQKNPTAFYLCASSALWGDGTEAFFGQGTRLTVV.

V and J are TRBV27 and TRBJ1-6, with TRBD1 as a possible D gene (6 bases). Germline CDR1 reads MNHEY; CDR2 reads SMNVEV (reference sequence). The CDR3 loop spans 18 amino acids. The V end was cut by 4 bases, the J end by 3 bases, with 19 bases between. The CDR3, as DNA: TGTGCCAGCAGTTATTTAAAGACAGGAAGAGTCTATAATTCACCCCTCCACTTT. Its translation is CASSYLKTGRVYNSPLHF.

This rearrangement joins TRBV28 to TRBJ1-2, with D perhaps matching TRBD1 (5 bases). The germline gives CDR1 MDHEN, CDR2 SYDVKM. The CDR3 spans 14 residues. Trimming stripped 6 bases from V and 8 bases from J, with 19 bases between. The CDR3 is CASSPPPSGGGYTF. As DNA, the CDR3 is TGTGCCAGCAGCCCCCCCCCGTCGGGGGGGGGCTACACCTTC.

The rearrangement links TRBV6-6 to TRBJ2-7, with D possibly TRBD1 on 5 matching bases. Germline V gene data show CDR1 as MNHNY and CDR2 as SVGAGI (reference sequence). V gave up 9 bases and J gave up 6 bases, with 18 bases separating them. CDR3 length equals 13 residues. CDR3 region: CASTDRGTGEQYF. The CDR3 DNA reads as TGTGCCAGTACCGATAGGGGTACGGGCGAGCAGTACTTC.